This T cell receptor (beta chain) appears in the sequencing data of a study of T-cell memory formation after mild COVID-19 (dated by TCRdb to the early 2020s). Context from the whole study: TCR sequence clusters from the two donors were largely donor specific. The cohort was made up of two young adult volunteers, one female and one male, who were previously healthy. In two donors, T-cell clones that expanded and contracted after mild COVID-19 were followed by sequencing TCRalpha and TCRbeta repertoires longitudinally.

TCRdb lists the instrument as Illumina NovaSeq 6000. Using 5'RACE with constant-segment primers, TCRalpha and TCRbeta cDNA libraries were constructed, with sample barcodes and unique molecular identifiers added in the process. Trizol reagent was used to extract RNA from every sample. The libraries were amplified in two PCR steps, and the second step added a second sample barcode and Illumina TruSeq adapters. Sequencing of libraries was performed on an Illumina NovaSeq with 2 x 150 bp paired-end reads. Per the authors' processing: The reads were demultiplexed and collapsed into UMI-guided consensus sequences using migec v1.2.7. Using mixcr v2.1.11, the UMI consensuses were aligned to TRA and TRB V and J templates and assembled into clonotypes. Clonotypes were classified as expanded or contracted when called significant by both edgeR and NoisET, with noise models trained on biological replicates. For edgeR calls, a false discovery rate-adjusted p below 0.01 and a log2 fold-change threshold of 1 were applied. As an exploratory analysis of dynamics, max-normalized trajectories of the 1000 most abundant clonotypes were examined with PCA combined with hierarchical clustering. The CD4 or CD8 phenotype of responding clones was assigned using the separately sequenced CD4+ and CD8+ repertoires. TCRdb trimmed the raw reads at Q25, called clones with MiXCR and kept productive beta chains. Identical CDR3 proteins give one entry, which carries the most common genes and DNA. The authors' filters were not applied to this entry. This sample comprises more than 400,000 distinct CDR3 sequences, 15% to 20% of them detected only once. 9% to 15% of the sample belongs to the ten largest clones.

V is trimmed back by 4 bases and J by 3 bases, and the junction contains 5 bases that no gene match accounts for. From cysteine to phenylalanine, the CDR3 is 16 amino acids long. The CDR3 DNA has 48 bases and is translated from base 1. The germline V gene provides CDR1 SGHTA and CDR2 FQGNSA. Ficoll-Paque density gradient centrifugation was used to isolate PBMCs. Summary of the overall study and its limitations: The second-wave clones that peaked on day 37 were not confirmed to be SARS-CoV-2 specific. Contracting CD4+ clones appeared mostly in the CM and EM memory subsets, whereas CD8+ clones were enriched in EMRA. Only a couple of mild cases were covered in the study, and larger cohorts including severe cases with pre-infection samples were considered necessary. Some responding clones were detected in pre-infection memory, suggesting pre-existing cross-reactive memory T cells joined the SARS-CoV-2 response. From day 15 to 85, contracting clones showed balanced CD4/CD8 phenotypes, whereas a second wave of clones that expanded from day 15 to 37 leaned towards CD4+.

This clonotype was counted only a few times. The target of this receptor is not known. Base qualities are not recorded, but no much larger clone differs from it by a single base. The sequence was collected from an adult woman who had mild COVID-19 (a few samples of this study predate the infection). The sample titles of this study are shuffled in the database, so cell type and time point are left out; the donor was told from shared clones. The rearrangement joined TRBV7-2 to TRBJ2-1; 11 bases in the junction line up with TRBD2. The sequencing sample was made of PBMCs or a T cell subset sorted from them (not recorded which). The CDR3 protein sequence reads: CASSSSGTSGYNEQFF. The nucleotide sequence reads TGTGCCAGCAGCTCCTCCGGGACTAGCGGCTACAATGAGCAGTTCTTC.